These 24 T cell receptor beta chains share one sample of origin, sequenced in a study of T cells in women clearing cervical HPV infection (dated by TCRdb to 2016 to 2019). The library was made by the immunoSEQ multiplex PCR assay. What TCRdb holds here is the immuneACCESS table cut down to in-frame rearrangements. Part of the clones is not present; checked against another copy, under half of the missing clones reflect an unresolved V gene, and the others are unexplained. The table for this sample lists tens of thousands of clones. Under 5.5% of the sample is held by the ten biggest clonotypes. Material: blood buffy coat. These receptors were obtained from a woman aged 18 to 75 with a cervical HPV16 infection that either progressed to CIN3+ or cleared (not recorded which).

A word on this clone: The read stops 3 residues short of the end of the CDR3; the missing end is completed from the germline J gene. The chain recombines TRBV6-4 with TRBJ1-2, with a tentative D call TRBD1 (6 bases). In germline, CDR1 is MRHNA, CDR2 SNTAGT. The CDR3 totals 15 residues. The CDR3 bases that were read are TGTGCCAGCAGTACTAGCGGGGGGGCGTCAGATACC. This gives the protein CASSTSGGASDT. The CDR3 in its entirety is CASSTSGGASDTYTF.

To note about this clone: The read is 3 residues too short to cover the CDR3 end, so that end is filled in from the germline J gene. V and J are TRBV7-2 and TRBJ1-6; 7 positions match TRBD1. CDR1 SGHTA and CDR2 FQGNSA come from the germline V gene. There are 16 residues in the CDR3. After removal of 0 bases from V and 10 bases from J, the junction contained 9 bases not matched to a gene. The part of the CDR3 DNA that was read is TGTGCCAGCAGCTTAGCGCAGGGGGGTGTAGGCTCACCC. This gives the protein CASSLAQGGVGSP. Given in full, the CDR3 is CASSLAQGGVGSPLHF.

Notes on this clone: The read terminates 3 residues ahead of where the CDR3 ends, so the germline J gene completes it. The chain is built from TRBV11-3 and TRBJ1-1, with TRBD1 matching over 7 bases. The CDR3 has 15 amino acids. In germline, CDR1 is SGHNT, CDR2 YENEEA. With V trimmed by 5 bases and J by 1 base, 7 bases remained unmatched. Partial CDR3 DNA: TGTGCCAGCAGCCACGACAGGGAGGGGAACACTGAA. This codes for CASSHDREGNTE. The CDR3 as a whole reads CASSHDREGNTEAFF.

As for this clone: Read coverage stops 3 residues before the CDR3 terminus; the germline J gene supplies the remainder. The chain combines TRBV28 with TRBJ2-7; TRBD1 matches at 9 bases. The ends lost 3 bases at V and 4 bases at J; junction bases unmatched: 1. Germline V gives CDR1 MDHEN, CDR2 SYDVKM. The CDR3 loop spans 13 amino acids. The part of the CDR3 DNA that was read is TGTGCCAGCAGTTTGGGACAGGGTTACGAG. This translates into CASSLGQGYE. The full CDR3 reads CASSLGQGYEQYF.

Details on this clone: The CDR3 end falls 3 residues outside the read, so it is completed with the germline J gene. V usage is TRBV30 and J usage is TRBJ1-2; D not certain. Trimming took 3 bases from V and 2 from J, leaving 7 bases between them. The germline V gene has CDR1 GTSNPN and CDR2 SVGIG (reference sequence). The CDR3 covers 12 residues. The CDR3 is CAWSRGNYGYTF. CDR3 DNA, as far as it was read: TGTGCCTGGAGCCGAGGGAACTATGGC.

Remarks on this clone: The read comes to an end 3 residues before the CDR3 does, leaving the germline J gene to fill in the end. The V and J genes are TRBV5-1 and TRBJ2-1; the match to TRBD2 covers 9 bases. The germline V gene has CDR1 SGHRS and CDR2 YFSETQ. This CDR3 contains 15 residues. With V trimmed by 5 bases and J by 7 bases, 10 bases remained unmatched. The CDR3: CASRPGTSLWNEQFF. The covered CDR3 bases are TGCGCCAGCAGACCCGGGACTAGCCTTTGGAATGAG.

As for this clone: The read gets to within 3 residues of the CDR3 end, and the germline J gene fills in the rest. The V call is TRBV9, the J call TRBJ2-3; 10 positions match TRBD2. The J segment lost 0 bases and the V segment lost 0 bases, leaving 7 bases of the junction unmatched. This CDR3 has 18 amino acids. Germline CDR1 reads SGDLS; CDR2 reads YYNGEE. Incomplete CDR3 DNA: TGTGCCAGCAGCGTAGCGAGCGGGGGGGGTTATAGCACAGATACG. This gives the protein CASSVASGGGYSTDT. The CDR3 reads in full as CASSVASGGGYSTDTQYF.

Details on this clone: The read finishes 3 residues shy of the CDR3 end, and the germline J gene is used to complete it. This chain uses TRBV20-1 with TRBJ1-6, with 7 positions matching TRBD1. The CDR3 has 14 amino acids. Germline trimming cut 1 base from V and 7 bases from J; bases unmatched to any gene: 4. The germline CDR1 and CDR2 sequences are DFQATT and SNEGSKA (reference sequence). This CDR3 is CSARGDRENSPLHF. The sequenced CDR3 bases are TGCAGTGCTAGAGGCGACAGGGAAAATTCACCC.

In the case of this clone: At one end the junction does not follow the germline gene, possibly because of a read error. The read finishes 3 residues shy of the CDR3 end, and the germline J gene is used to complete it. The chain recombines TRBV12-3 or TRBV12-4 with TRBJ2-3; 10 nucleotides agree with TRBD2. The CDR3 has 15 amino acids. This chain's CDR3 is CASSLAGASTDTQYF. The sequenced part of the CDR3 DNA is TGTGCCAGCAGTCTAGCGGGGGCCAGCACAGATACG.

Details on this clone: The read falls 3 residues short of the CDR3 end, and the missing part is taken from the germline J gene. J is TRBJ2-7 and V is TRBV12-3 or TRBV12-4; 9 bases line up with TRBD1. With 2 bases clipped from V and 1 base from J, the junction kept 9 bases outside the gene matches. This CDR3 spans 17 amino acids. The sequenced part of the CDR3 DNA is TGTGCCAGCAGTTTATCGTCTGACAGGGGGATTTCCTACGAG. Residues: CASSLSSDRGISYE. The CDR3 in its entirety is CASSLSSDRGISYEQYF.

Remarks on this clone: The read finishes 3 residues shy of the CDR3 end, and the germline J gene is used to complete it. V gene TRBV29-1 combines with J gene TRBJ2-3, with D possibly being TRBD1 or TRBD2 (5 bases each). V lost 3 bases and J lost 5, with 12 bases in between. CDR3 length: 13 amino acids. Germline-derived CDR1 and CDR2 are SQVTM and ANQGSEA. CDR3 sequence reads: CSVDSSRGDTQYF. The part of the CDR3 DNA that was read is TGCAGCGTTGACTCTTCGAGGGGAGATACG.

A note on this clone: The sequence runs out 3 residues before the end of the CDR3; the remainder is reconstructed from the germline J gene. The chain employs TRBV9 and TRBJ2-7; 8 bases are shared with TRBD1. The germline CDR1 and CDR2 sequences are SGDLS and YYNGEE. V lost 0 bases and J lost 4; bases outside the gene matches: 3. This CDR3 spans 14 amino acids. The CDR3 sequence: CASSVGQGNYEQYF. The CDR3 bases that were read are TGTGCCAGCAGCGTAGGACAGGGGAATTACGAG.

Concerning this clone itself: The read ends 3 residues early relative to the CDR3; the germline J gene fills the gap. The rearrangement uses TRBV7-6 and TRBJ2-5, with 7 bases matching TRBD2. The CDR3 is 15 residues long. The germline V gene encodes CDR1 SGHVS and CDR2 FNYEAQ. The covered CDR3 bases are TGTGCCAGCAGCTTAGGGTGGGGGGGTGCCGATACC. Translation gives CASSLGWGGADT. Given in full, the CDR3 is CASSLGWGGADTQYF.

Notes on this clone: With the read ending 3 residues before the CDR3 end, the germline J gene is used to fill in that end. The rearrangement links TRBV29-1 to TRBJ2-1; 13 bases fit TRBD2. V lost 6 bases and J lost 3; bases outside the gene matches: 8. This CDR3 has 16 amino acids. Looked up from germline, CDR1 is SQVTM and CDR2 is ANQGSEA. Incomplete CDR3 DNA: TGCAGCGTAATCGGACTAGCGGGGGACCGCTACAATGAG. This sequence encodes CSVIGLAGDRYNE. The CDR3 in its entirety is CSVIGLAGDRYNEQFF.

To note about this clone: The CDR3 end falls 3 residues outside the read, so it is completed with the germline J gene. This rearrangement joins TRBV7-2 to TRBJ2-2; 8 nucleotides line up with TRBD1. Looked up from germline, CDR1 is SGHTA and CDR2 is FQGNSA. This CDR3 contains 15 residues. CDR3 bases read: TGTGCCAGCAGCCCGCAGACAGGGGATAATTCACCG. This translates into CASSPQTGDNSP. The entire CDR3 sequence reads CASSPQTGDNSPLFF.

Concerning this clone itself: The read comes to an end 3 residues before the CDR3 does, leaving the germline J gene to fill in the end. The chain joins TRBV5-4 to TRBJ2-1; TRBD1 agrees at 7 bases. Trimming cost V 0 bases and J 0 bases; bases outside gene matches: 0. CDR3 size: 15 residues. CDR1 SGHNT and CDR2 YYREEE come from the germline V gene (reference sequence). The sequenced CDR3 bases are TGTGCCAGCAGCTTGGACAGGGGCTCCTACAATGAG. Its translation is CASSLDRGSYNE. The whole CDR3 region reads CASSLDRGSYNEQFF. The full variable domain, with the rest looked up from reference TRBV5-4 and TRBJ2-1, is ETGVTQSPTHLIKTRGQQVTLRCSSQSGHNTVSWYQQALGQGPQFIFQYYREEENGRGNFPPRFSGLQFPNYSSELNVNALELDDSALYLCASSLDRGSYNEQFFGPGTRLTVL.

On this clone: The sequenced fragment ends 3 residues before the CDR3 boundary, so the rest is inferred from the germline J gene. V gene TRBV12-3 or TRBV12-4 combines with J gene TRBJ2-4, with TRBD2 identical over 7 bases. With 5 bases clipped from V and 7 bases from J, the junction kept 8 bases outside the gene matches. The CDR3 length is 14 residues. The CDR3 loop reads CASSLRGRGNIQYF. The sequenced CDR3 bases are TGTGCCAGCAGTCTCCGCGGGAGAGGGAACATT.

Points on this clone: Read sequence stops 3 residues before the CDR3 end, and the germline J gene provides the missing end. The chain has TRBV5-6 and TRBJ1-5; 9 nucleotides line up with TRBD1. CDR3 length: 15 residues. Germline-derived CDR1 and CDR2 are SGHDT and YYEEEE. The V gene end was trimmed by 0 bases and the J gene end by 6 bases; junction bases not matched to a gene: 4. The CDR3 loop reads CASSLGTGAGQPQHF. The CDR3 DNA, read in part, is TGTGCCAGCAGCTTGGGGACAGGGGCAGGTCAGCCC.

This clone registers medium-sized by frequency. The CDR3 loop reads CASSTREGVAEKLFF. The part of the CDR3 DNA that was read is TGTGCCAGCAGCACCCGGGAAGGGGTGGCTGAAAAA. The genes are TRBV9 and TRBJ1-4; TRBD1 might be the D (5 bases). The sequence runs out 3 residues before the end of the CDR3; the remainder is reconstructed from the germline J gene. Trimming removed 4 bases from V and 7 bases from J, with 17 bases in between. The CDR3 has 15 amino acids. Germline CDR1 and CDR2: SGDLS and YYNGEE.

Of note for this clone: The read ends 3 residues before the CDR3 terminus; that terminus is restored from the germline J gene. The chain is built from TRBV5-1 and TRBJ2-1, with 8 bases matching TRBD2. V gave up 1 base and J gave up 8 bases; unmatched junction bases: 8. CDR3 length equals 15 residues. Per the germline V gene, CDR1 is SGHRS and CDR2 is YFSETQ. The sequenced part of the CDR3 DNA is TGCGCCAGCAGCTTGTGGAGCGGGGGAATGTATGAG. Its protein is CASSLWSGGMYE. The full CDR3 reads CASSLWSGGMYEQFF.

On this clone: The read stops 3 residues short of the end of the CDR3; the missing end is completed from the germline J gene. V gene TRBV5-1 combines with J gene TRBJ2-7; TRBD1 is a possible D gene (6 bases). There are 12 residues in the CDR3. Trimming cost V 6 bases and J 3 bases, with 10 bases left between them. CDR1 SGHRS and CDR2 YFSETQ come from the germline V gene. Incomplete CDR3 DNA: TGCGCCAGCATGGGGGCTGACTACGAG. Translated, it gives CASMGADYE. The CDR3 as a whole reads CASMGADYEQYF.

Notes on this clone: Sequencing ends 3 residues short of the CDR3 end; the germline J gene provides the rest. The chain is built from TRBV3-1 (or the pseudogene TRBV3-2) and TRBJ2-1; the D gene is possibly TRBD2 (5 bases). This CDR3 region has 15 residues. Trimming removed 0 bases from V and 4 bases from J, with 10 bases in between. Germline-derived CDR1 and CDR2 are LGHDT and YNNKEL (reference sequence). The sequenced part of the CDR3 DNA is TGTGCCAGCAGCCAAGACAGAGGGTCTTACAATGAG. It is translated as CASSQDRGSYNE. The whole CDR3 region reads CASSQDRGSYNEQFF.

As regards this clone: The read stops 3 residues short of the end of the CDR3; the missing end is completed from the germline J gene. The chain joins TRBV19 to TRBJ1-1; D not resolved. Germline CDR1 and CDR2: LNHDA and SQIVND (reference sequence). Trimming stripped 2 bases from V and 3 bases from J, with 16 bases between. CDR3 size: 16 residues. The covered CDR3 bases are TGTGCCAGTAGTATAAGGCAGGTTACCGGGGACACTGAA. Its translation is CASSIRQVTGDTE. The CDR3 as a whole reads CASSIRQVTGDTEAFF. Full variable domain (outside the CDR3, taken from reference TRBV19 and TRBJ1-1): DGGITQSPKYLFRKEGQNVTLSCEQNLNHDAMYWYRQDPGQGLRLIYYSQIVNDFQKGDIAEGYSVSREKKESFPLTVTSAQKNPTAFYLCASSIRQVTGDTEAFFGQGTRLTVV.

CDR3 bases read: TGTGCCAGCAGTAAGACTAGCGGGGGGGCCGGCACCGGGGAG. It encodes CASSKTSGGAGTGE. The whole CDR3 is CASSKTSGGAGTGELFF. The rearrangement links TRBV2 to TRBJ2-2; TRBD2 agrees at 14 bases. Read data end 3 residues before the CDR3 end; the end is taken from the germline J gene. Germline lookup yields CDR1 SNHLY and CDR2 FYNNEI. The CDR3 spans 17 residues. The J segment lost 4 bases and the V segment lost 5 bases, leaving 6 bases of the junction unmatched.